This entry concerns a single T cell receptor (beta chain). Per germline, CDR1 SQVTM and CDR2 ANQGSEA. V shed 3 bases, J shed 2 bases, and the junction held 5 bases outside the gene matches. This CDR3 region has 15 residues. This specimen comes from a study of blood T cells in healthy people across ages. Study summary: Template switching captured about one barcoded beta molecule per two T cells.

Using a J-beta primer mix together with a sample-barcoded 5' primer, a second PCR was run for roughly 7 to 12 cycles. From the 5' RACE reads, TCRdb called clonotypes with MiXCR, one entry per CDR3 protein. The sample shows approximately 960,000 distinct CDR3 sequences, almost 30% of them seen only once. The data also belong to a second study, concerning T cells of mothers and their children. From that study: Each 15 ul cDNA reaction used about 1.5 ug RNA; all RNA was used.

Sequences were obtained from blood. V usage is TRBV29-1 and J usage is TRBJ2-3, with 10 positions matching TRBD1. The TCR was taken from a woman in her forties in good health. CDR3 sequence reads: CSVDLGQGNTDTQYF. CDR3 nucleotide sequence: TGCAGCGTTGACCTGGGACAGGGGAACACAGATACGCAGTATTTT.